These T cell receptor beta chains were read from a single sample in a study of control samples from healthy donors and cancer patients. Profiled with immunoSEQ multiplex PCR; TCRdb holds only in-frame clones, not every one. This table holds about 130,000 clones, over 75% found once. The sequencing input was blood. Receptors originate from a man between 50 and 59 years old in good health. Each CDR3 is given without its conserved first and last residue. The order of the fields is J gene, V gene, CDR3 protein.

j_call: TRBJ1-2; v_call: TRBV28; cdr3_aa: ATDKGVLGYGYT
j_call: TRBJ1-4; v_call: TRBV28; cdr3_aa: ASSSSTNEKLF
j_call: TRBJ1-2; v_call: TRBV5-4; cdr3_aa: ASSLESGYGYT
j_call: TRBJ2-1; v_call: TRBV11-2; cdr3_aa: ASSWTSGGAVEQF
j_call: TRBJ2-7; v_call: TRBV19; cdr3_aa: ASSPHGGYEQY
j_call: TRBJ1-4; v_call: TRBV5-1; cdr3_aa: ASTLPGGLNEKLF
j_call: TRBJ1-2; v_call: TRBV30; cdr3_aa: AWSALHALYLYGYT
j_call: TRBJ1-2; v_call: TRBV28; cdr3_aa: ASSAIFDAIDSGAYGYT
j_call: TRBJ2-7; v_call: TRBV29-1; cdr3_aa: SVGGTPYEQY
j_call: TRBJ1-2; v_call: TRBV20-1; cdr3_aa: SASEPGRFNYGYT
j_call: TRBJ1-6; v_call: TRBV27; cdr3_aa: ASSLRLRSPLH
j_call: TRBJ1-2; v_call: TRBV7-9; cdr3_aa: ASSVGTGDGYT
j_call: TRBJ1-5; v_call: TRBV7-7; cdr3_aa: ASSLGMDQPQH
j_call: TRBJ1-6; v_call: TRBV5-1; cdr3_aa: ASSPLGGVGSPLH
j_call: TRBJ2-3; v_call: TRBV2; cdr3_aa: ASTEGGAPDTQY
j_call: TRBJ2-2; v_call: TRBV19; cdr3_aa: ASSIKQHVGFGTGELF
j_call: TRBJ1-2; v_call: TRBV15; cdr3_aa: ATSRGGLGYT
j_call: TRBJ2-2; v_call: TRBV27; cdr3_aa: ASQWAGELF
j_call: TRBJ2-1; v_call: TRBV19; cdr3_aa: ASSIPGGVISYNEQF
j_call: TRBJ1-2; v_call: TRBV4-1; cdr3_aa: ASSHEHRGNYGYT
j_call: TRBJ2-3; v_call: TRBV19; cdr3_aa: ASSRGQGTDTQY
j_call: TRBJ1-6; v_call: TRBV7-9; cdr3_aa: ASSLNADSPLH
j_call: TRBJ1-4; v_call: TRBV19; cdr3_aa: ASTLDSGLVEKLF
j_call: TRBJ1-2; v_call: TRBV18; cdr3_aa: ASSRGTGVNYGYT
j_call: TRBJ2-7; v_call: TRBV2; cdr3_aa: ASSVGRTSVAYEQY
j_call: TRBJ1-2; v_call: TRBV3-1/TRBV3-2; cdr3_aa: ASSQGVQGAGYGYT
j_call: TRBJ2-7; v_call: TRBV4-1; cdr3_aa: ASSQTLSSYEQY
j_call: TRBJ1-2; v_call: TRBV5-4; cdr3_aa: ASSTDRVNYGYT